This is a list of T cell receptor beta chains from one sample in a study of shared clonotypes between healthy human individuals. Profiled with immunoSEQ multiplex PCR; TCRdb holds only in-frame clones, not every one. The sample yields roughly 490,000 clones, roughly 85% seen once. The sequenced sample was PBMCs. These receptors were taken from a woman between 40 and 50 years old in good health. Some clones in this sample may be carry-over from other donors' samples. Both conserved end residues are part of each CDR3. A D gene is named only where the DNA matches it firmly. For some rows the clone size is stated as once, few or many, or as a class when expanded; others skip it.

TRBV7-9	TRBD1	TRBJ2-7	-	CASSLTGTGIGANEQYF	TGTGCCAGCAGCCTTACCGGGACAGGGATCGGTGCGAACGAGCAGTACTTC
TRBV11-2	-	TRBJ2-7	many	CASSLRAHYEQYF	TGTGCCAGCAGCTTACGAGCTCACTACGAGCAGTACTTC
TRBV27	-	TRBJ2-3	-	CASSLLDTDTQYF	TGTGCCAGCAGTTTACTGGACACAGATACGCAGTATTTT
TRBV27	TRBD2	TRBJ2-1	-	CASSLNGLAGREQFF	TGTGCCAGCAGTTTAAACGGACTAGCGGGACGGGAGCAGTTCTTC
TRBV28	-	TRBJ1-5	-	CASRGGNQPQHF	TGTGCCAGCAGGGGGGGCAATCAGCCCCAGCATTTT
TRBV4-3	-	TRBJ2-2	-	CASSQPRAPSNTGELFF	TGCGCCAGCAGCCAACCCCGAGCGCCTTCGAACACCGGGGAGCTGTTTTTT
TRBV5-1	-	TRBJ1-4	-	CASSLAQGLGEKLFF	TGCGCCAGCAGCTTGGCACAGGGACTCGGTGAAAAACTGTTTTTT
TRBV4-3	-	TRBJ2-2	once	CASSLRKGPYTGELFF	TGCGCCAGCAGCCTGAGAAAGGGGCCATACACCGGGGAGCTGTTTTTT
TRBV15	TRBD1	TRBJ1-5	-	CATSSLSGGGNQPQHF	TGTGCCACCAGCTCCCTCTCAGGGGGCGGCAATCAGCCCCAGCATTTT
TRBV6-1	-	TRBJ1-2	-	CASSEGNSESGYGYTF	TGTGCCAGCAGTGAAGGGAACAGCGAATCCGGCTATGGCTACACCTTC
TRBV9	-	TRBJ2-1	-	CASSVAQLAVYNEQFF	TGTGCCAGCAGCGTAGCTCAGTTAGCGGTTTACAATGAGCAGTTCTTC
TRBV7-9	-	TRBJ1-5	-	CASSYEGGQPQHF	TGTGCCAGCAGCTACGAGGGGGGACAGCCCCAGCATTTT
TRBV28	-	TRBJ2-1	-	CASSWARPGQFF	TGTGCCAGCAGTTGGGCACGGCCGGGGCAGTTCTTC
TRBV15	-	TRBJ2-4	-	CATSSPLDSLAKNIQYF	TGTGCCACCAGCAGTCCCCTTGACAGCCTAGCCAAAAACATTCAGTACTTC
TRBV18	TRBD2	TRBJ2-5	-	CASSPRVGRAPETQYF	TGTGCCAGCTCACCACGGGTCGGGAGGGCCCCAGAGACCCAGTACTTC
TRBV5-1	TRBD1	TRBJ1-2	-	CASSGRGQGGYTF	TGCGCCAGCAGCGGCAGGGGGCAAGGTGGCTACACCTTC
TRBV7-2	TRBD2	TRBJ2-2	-	CASSSPGLGAELFF	TGTGCCAGCAGCTCTCCGGGACTAGGGGCGGAGCTGTTTTTT
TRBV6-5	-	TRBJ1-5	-	CASSPTPTVQPQHF	TGTGCCAGCAGCCCCACCCCGACGGTTCAGCCCCAGCATTTT